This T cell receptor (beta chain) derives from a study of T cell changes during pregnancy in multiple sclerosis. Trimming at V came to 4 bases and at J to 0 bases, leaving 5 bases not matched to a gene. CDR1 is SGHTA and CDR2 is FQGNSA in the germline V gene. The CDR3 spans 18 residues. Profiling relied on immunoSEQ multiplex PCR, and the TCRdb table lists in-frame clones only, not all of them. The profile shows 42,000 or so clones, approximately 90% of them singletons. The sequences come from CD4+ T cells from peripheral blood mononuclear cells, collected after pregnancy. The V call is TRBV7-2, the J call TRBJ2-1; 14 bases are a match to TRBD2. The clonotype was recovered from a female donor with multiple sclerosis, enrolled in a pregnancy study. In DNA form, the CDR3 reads TGTGCCAGCAGCTCGAGGGGGACTAGCGGGAGCTCCTACAATGAGCAGTTCTTC. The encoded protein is CASSSRGTSGSSYNEQFF. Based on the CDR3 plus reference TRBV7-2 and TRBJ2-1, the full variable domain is GAGVSQSPSNKVTEKGKDVELRCDPISGHTALYWYRQSLGQGLEFLIYFQGNSAPDKSGLPSDRFSAERTGGSVSTLTIQRTQQEDSAVYLCASSSRGTSGSSYNEQFFGPGTRLTVL.